The rows below give T cell receptor beta chains drawn from one sample of a study of blood T cell repertoires in COVID-19. Produced via immunoSEQ multiplex PCR; TCRdb's table is partial and in-frame only. Altogether about 170,000 clones are present, around 84% being singletons, with the ten largest covering about 15%. Source material: peripheral blood. These receptors all stem from a woman in her seventies with COVID-19, enrolled during active disease. The CDR3 runs from the conserved cysteine through the conserved F or W. Each record gives: J gene, V gene, D gene, clone size, CDR3 DNA, CDR3 protein. A D gene is named only where the DNA matches it firmly. The size entry is marked missing in some rows and otherwise reads once, few, many or a size class.

J gene: TRBJ1-5
V gene: TRBV20-1
D gene: .
clone size: once
CDR3 DNA: TGCAGTGCCAGTGCGTTTACAGGGAGAAATCAGCCCCAGCATTTT
CDR3 protein: CSASAFTGRNQPQHF

J gene: TRBJ1-5
V gene: TRBV4-1
D gene: .
clone size: .
CDR3 DNA: TGCGCCAGCAGCCCCTCAGTGGGGGGGGCAGGTCAGCCCCAGCATTTT
CDR3 protein: CASSPSVGGAGQPQHF

J gene: TRBJ2-2
V gene: TRBV6-5
D gene: .
clone size: .
CDR3 DNA: TGTGCCAGCAGTTCACTGGGCAGCCCACACACCGGGGAGCTGTTTTTT
CDR3 protein: CASSSLGSPHTGELFF

J gene: TRBJ2-3
V gene: TRBV3-1/TRBV3-2
D gene: TRBD2
clone size: .
CDR3 DNA: TGTGCCAGCAGCCGAGAGCAAATAGCGGGAGGGGGAGATACGCAGTATTTT
CDR3 protein: CASSREQIAGGGDTQYF

J gene: TRBJ2-5
V gene: TRBV18
D gene: TRBD2
clone size: .
CDR3 DNA: TGTGCCAGCTCGTCTAGCGGGGGCCAAGAGACCCAGTACTTC
CDR3 protein: CASSSSGGQETQYF

J gene: TRBJ1-1
V gene: TRBV28
D gene: .
clone size: .
CDR3 DNA: TGTGCCAGCAGTTTAGGGCCGACCCCCTACACTGAAGCTTTCTTT
CDR3 protein: CASSLGPTPYTEAFF

J gene: TRBJ2-1
V gene: TRBV9
D gene: TRBD2
clone size: .
CDR3 DNA: TGTGCCAGCAGCGAGACCGGGACTAGCACTGAGCAGTTCTTC
CDR3 protein: CASSETGTSTEQFF

J gene: TRBJ1-2
V gene: TRBV28
D gene: .
clone size: .
CDR3 DNA: TGTGCCAGCAGCGCGGAGGGGACGGTCACCTATGGCTACACCTTC
CDR3 protein: CASSAEGTVTYGYTF

J gene: TRBJ2-1
V gene: TRBV7-3
D gene: TRBD1
clone size: .
CDR3 DNA: TGTGCCAGCAGCCCCCGGACAGGGCGGTCGGATGAGCAGTTCTTC
CDR3 protein: CASSPRTGRSDEQFF

J gene: TRBJ1-1
V gene: TRBV14
D gene: .
clone size: .
CDR3 DNA: TGTGCCAGCAGCCAACCCCGCTTGACAGGTTTAACGGCCACTGAAGCTTTCTTT
CDR3 protein: CASSQPRLTGLTATEAFF

J gene: TRBJ1-1
V gene: TRBV2
D gene: .
clone size: .
CDR3 DNA: TGTGCCAGCAGAGTACAGGGAATGAACACTGAAGCTTTCTTT
CDR3 protein: CASRVQGMNTEAFF